One T cell receptor (beta chain) is described in this entry. The data were taken from a study of blood T cell repertoires in COVID-19. The protocol was immunoSEQ multiplex PCR, while the TCRdb copy is restricted to in-frame clones and leaves out a portion. The repertoire holds more than 250,000 clones, with around 87% as singletons. V was pared by 6 bases and J by 0 bases, with 9 bases between. Germline assignment: CDR1 MNHEY and CDR2 SVGAGI. The CDR3 runs to 14 residues. The material sequenced was PBMCs or T cells enriched from blood (not recorded which). The receptor was isolated from a woman aged 25-40 years who had recovered from COVID-19. J is TRBJ1-5 and V is TRBV6-5; D might be TRBD1 (5 bases). The CDR3 nucleotides read TGTGCCAGCAGCGGGACTAATAGCAATCAGCCCCAGCATTTT. Amino acids: CASSGTNSNQPQHF.